Presented here are 8 T cell receptor beta chains from one specimen sequenced in a study of shared clonotypes between healthy human individuals (dated by TCRdb to 2019 to 2021). The method behind the library was the immunoSEQ multiplex PCR assay. Entries here come from immuneACCESS through TCRdb and include only in-frame sequences with V and J called. Some clones fail to appear in such tables; in the studies checked, an unresolved V gene covers under half of the shortfall, and the cause of the remainder is unknown. Here the sample has roughly 300,000 clones; roughly 70% occur a single time. The top ten clones comprise over 9.5% of the sample. Sequencing was carried out using memory CD4+ T cells sorted from blood. This specimen's cell subset or site label, interpreted: CD45RA-negative fraction. These receptors all come from a man aged 25 to 40 in good health.

This clone was found a few times. This chain uses TRBV2 with TRBJ2-3; 8 nucleotides align to TRBD1. Trimming took 8 bases from V and 0 from J; bases not matched to a gene: 7. CDR3 size: 15 residues. Germline CDR1 SNHLY, CDR2 FYNNEI. The CDR3 nucleotides are TGTGCCAGCTTCACAGGGGGAGGTAGCACAGATACGCAGTATTTT. Protein product: CASFTGGGSTDTQYF.

This sequence joins TRBV14 and TRBJ1-2, with D uncertain. CDR3 length: 13 amino acids. V was cut by 0 bases and J by 1 base, with 3 bases left in between. The germline gives CDR1 SGHDN, CDR2 FVKESK. CDR3 sequence reads: CASSQEGNYGYTF. In DNA, the CDR3 is TGTGCCAGCAGCCAAGAGGGTAACTATGGCTACACCTTC.

The rearrangement joins TRBV27 to TRBJ2-3; D is undetermined. The CDR3 sequence is 16 residues long. Deletions cut 3 bases from V and 0 bases from J, with 13 bases between. The germline V gene has CDR1 MNHEY and CDR2 SMNVEV (reference sequence). CDR3 region: CASSFSATMSTDTQYF. The CDR3 DNA reads as TGTGCCAGCAGTTTTTCAGCGACAATGAGCACAGATACGCAGTATTTT.

The chain links TRBV7-7 to TRBJ2-5; D is possibly TRBD1 (6 bases). V was clipped by 5 bases and J by 3 bases, with 16 bases between them. The CDR3 runs 15 residues. The germline CDR1 and CDR2 sequences are SSHAT and FNYEAQ (reference sequence). CDR3 in amino acids: CASSPGLGHKETQYF. The CDR3 nucleotides are TGTGCCAGCAGCCCTGGCCTGGGACACAAAGAGACCCAGTACTTC.

This rearrangement joins TRBV5-6 to TRBJ1-2; D not certain. The CDR3 spans 14 residues. Trimming left V 2 bases short and J 7 bases short, with 15 bases between. Germline values: CDR1 SGHDT, CDR2 YYEEEE. Here the CDR3 reads CASSLVPQSGGYTF. The CDR3 bases are TGTGCCAGCAGCTTAGTTCCACAGTCGGGTGGCTACACCTTC. Full variable domain (outside the CDR3, taken from reference TRBV5-6 and TRBJ1-2): DAGVTQSPTHLIKTRGQQVTLRCSPKSGHDTVSWYQQALGQGPQFIFQYYEEEERQRGNFPDRFSGHQFPNYSSELNVNALLLGDSALYLCASSLVPQSGGYTFGSGTRLTVV.

The V gene is TRBV19, the J gene TRBJ1-1, with D uncertain. The CDR3 is made up of 13 amino acids. The germline CDR1 and CDR2 sequences are LNHDA and SQIVND (reference sequence). Trimming removed 1 base from V and 6 bases from J, with 9 bases in between. CDR3 bases: TGTGCCAGTAGTATAGTAGTGGGCGCTGAAGCTTTCTTT. Its translation is CASSIVVGAEAFF.

V is TRBV5-6 and J is TRBJ2-7; 9 bases match TRBD2. Germline V gene lookup returns CDR1 SGHDT and CDR2 YYEEEE. The CDR3 contains 14 residues. V lost 5 bases and J lost 4; bases outside the gene matches: 7. The CDR3 spells CASRSGTSLYEQYF. DNA of the CDR3: TGTGCCAGCAGATCCGGGACTAGCTTGTACGAGCAGTACTTC.

V is TRBV25-1 and J is TRBJ2-5, with a possible D match to TRBD2 (5 bases). CDR3 length: 17 residues. V was pared by 3 bases and J by 0 bases, with 17 bases between. CDR1 and CDR2 (germline): MGHDK, SYGVNS. The CDR3 sequence: CASSERRSSPYQETQYF. In DNA, the CDR3 is TGTGCCAGCAGTGAGAGGAGGTCGTCCCCTTACCAAGAGACCCAGTACTTC. The entire variable domain, with the rest obtained from reference TRBV25-1 and TRBJ2-5, is as follows: EADIYQTPRYLVIGTGKKITLECSQTMGHDKMYWYQQDPGMELHLIHYSYGVNSTEKGDLSSESTVSRIRTEHFPLTLESARPSHTSQYLCASSERRSSPYQETQYFGPGTRLLVL.